This section outlines one TCR beta chain sequence together with its context. It lacks a known antigen. Base qualities are not provided; no much larger clone lies one nucleotide away. Inclusive of the bounding cysteine and phenylalanine, the CDR3 is 16 residues long. The kept DNA is CDR3 alone, 48 bases in frame from the first base. The trim is 0 bases for V and 4 bases for J, with a gap of 15 bases between the germline ends. CDR1 is given as MGHRA and CDR2 as YSYEKL, both from the germline V gene. This entry belongs to a study of control samples from healthy donors and cancer patients (dated by TCRdb to the early 2020s). The method behind the library was the immunoSEQ multiplex PCR assay. TCRdb holds this immuneACCESS table with in-frame rearrangements only. Some clones are missing; in checked studies, unresolved V genes explain under half, and the rest has no known cause. For this sample there are fewer than 150,000 clones; approximately 92% appear just once. The ten biggest clones cover less than 2.5% of the sample.

The receptor was isolated from a man between 18 and 35 years old in good health. The chain is assembled from TRBV4-1 and TRBJ1-2; a confident D gene designation cannot be given. The sample comprised blood. Here is the DNA: TGCGCCAGCAGCCAAGAATGGCCGGGCGGAAGCTATGGCTACACCTTC. The encoded protein is CASSQEWPGGSYGYTF.